This T cell receptor (beta chain) is drawn from a study of T cells in Graves' hyperthyroidism and ophthalmopathy. This CDR3 contains 13 residues. V gave up 2 bases and J gave up 7 bases, with 11 bases separating them. There are many counts of this clonotype. The TCR beta CDR3 regions underwent amplification using RNA transcripts as the source. The HTBI primer set served for first-round RT-PCR of the TCR CDR3. One entry per CDR3 protein results from TCRdb running MiXCR on the multiplex PCR reads. The sample comprises 280,000 or so distinct CDR3 sequences, around 15% of which are singletons, and more than 30% rests with the top ten.

The sequenced sample consisted of blood. The TCR comes from a woman in her 50s with Graves' hyperthyroidism that later progressed to Graves' ophthalmopathy. The chain is built from TRBV12-3 or TRBV12-4 and TRBJ1-2, with D maybe TRBD1 (5 bases). The CDR3 loop is CASSLSGRSGYTF. Here the CDR3 DNA reads TGTGCCAGCAGTTTATCAGGGAGAAGTGGCTACACCTTC.